This T cell receptor (beta chain) originates from a study of T cells after yellow fever vaccination. General study points: The secondary response was weaker, and its peak arrived faster, on day 5 versus 15. The presence of abundant clonotypes contaminating from the bulk population was possible in FACS-sorted repertoires. A large majority of primary-vaccination clones showed up again after the booster (approximately 96% CD4, around 90% CD8).

A remark on this clonotype: What it recognizes is unknown.

Germline V gene sequence: CDR1 SGHNT, CDR2 YYREEE (reference sequence). Between the trimmed V and J ends, which lost 0 bases and 10 bases, there was a span of 5 bases. CDR3 length: 11 residues. TCRdb called the 5' RACE reads again in MiXCR, with one record for every CDR3 protein. In the table there are roughly 330,000 distinct CDR3 sequences, 4% of which are singletons. The clonotype originates from a man in his late teens or twenties who received the YFV17D yellow fever vaccine. V is TRBV5-4 and J is TRBJ2-1; D not certain. Sequenced material: PBMCs, taken 5 days after the yellow fever booster vaccination. CDR3 DNA: TGTGCCAGCAGCTTGGAAGAAGAGCAGTTCTTC. This sequence encodes CASSLEEEQFF.